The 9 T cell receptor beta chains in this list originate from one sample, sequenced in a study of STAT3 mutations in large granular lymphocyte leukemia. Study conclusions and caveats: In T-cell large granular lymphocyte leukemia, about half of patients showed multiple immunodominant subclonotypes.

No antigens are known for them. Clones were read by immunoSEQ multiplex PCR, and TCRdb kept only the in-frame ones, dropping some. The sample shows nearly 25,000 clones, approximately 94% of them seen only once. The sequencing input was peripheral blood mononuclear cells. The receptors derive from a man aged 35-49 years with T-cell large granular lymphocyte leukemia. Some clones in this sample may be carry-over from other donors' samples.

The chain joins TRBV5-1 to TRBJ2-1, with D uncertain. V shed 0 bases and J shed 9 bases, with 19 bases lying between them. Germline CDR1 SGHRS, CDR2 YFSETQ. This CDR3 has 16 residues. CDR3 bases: TGCGCCAGCAGCTTGGCGTCGGTCCCCGGTGGTGGTGAGCAGTTCTTC. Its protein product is CASSLASVPGGGEQFF.

CDR3 nucleotides: TGTGCCAGCAGCTTGGCCGTTTACACTGAAGCTTTCTTT. It is translated as CASSLAVYTEAFF. This chain uses TRBV5-5 with TRBJ1-1, with unresolved D. This CDR3 has 13 residues. Trimming cost V 0 bases and J 3 bases, with 6 bases left between them. Germline assignment: CDR1 SGHKS and CDR2 YYEKEE (reference sequence).

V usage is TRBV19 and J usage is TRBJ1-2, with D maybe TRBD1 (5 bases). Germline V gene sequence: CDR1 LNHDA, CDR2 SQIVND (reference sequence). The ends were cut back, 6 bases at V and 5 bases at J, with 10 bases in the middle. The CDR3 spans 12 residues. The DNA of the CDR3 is TGTGCCAGTAGAGGGACGGGGTATGGCTACACCTTC. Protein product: CASRGTGYGYTF.

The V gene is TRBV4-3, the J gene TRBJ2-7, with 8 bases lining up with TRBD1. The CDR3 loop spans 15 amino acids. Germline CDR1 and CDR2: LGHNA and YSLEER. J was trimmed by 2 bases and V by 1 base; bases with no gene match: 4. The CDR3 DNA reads TGCGCCAGCAGCCAAGTTCGGGGACAGGCCTACGAGCAGTACTTC. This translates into CASSQVRGQAYEQYF.

The CDR3 nucleotides are TGCGCCAGCAGCTTGGCTTTTATTACAGAGCAGTACTTC. It encodes CASSLAFITEQYF. The J gene is TRBJ2-7, the V gene TRBV5-1; no reliable D call. Germline CDR1 SGHRS, CDR2 YFSETQ. V was clipped by 0 bases and J by 7 bases, with 11 bases between them. The CDR3 length is 13 residues.

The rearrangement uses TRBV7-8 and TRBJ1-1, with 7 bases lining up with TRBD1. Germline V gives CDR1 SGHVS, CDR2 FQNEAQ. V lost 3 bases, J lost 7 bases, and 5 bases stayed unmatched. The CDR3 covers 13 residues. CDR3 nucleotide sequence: TGTGCCAGCAGCTTTACAGGGGACGGTGAAGCTTTCTTT. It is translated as CASSFTGDGEAFF.

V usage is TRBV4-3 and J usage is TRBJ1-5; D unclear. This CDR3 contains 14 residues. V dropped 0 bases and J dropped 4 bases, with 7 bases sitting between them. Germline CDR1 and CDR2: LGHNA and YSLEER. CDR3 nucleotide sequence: TGCGCCAGCAGCCAAGATCGAAGGAATCAGCCCCAGCATTTT. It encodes CASSQDRRNQPQHF.

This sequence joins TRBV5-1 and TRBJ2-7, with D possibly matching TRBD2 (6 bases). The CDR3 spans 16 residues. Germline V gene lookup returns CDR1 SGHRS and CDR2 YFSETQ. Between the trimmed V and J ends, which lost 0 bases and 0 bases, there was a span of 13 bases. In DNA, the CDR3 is TGCGCCAGCAGCTTGGGCCCTTCCGGGGGCTCCTACGAGCAGTACTTC. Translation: CASSLGPSGGSYEQYF.

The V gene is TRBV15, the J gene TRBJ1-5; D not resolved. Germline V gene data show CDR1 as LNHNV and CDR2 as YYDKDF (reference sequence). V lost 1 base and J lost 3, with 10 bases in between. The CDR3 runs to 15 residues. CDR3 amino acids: CATSRARLYNQPQHF. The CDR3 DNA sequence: TGTGCCACCAGCAGAGCCCGACTGTACAATCAGCCCCAGCATTTT.